This TCR beta chain was recorded in a study of CD8+CD57+ T cells in acquired aplastic anemia (dated by TCRdb to 2016 to 2019). For context, the study as a whole: On average, sorted CD4+ and CD8+ cells yielded around 3.1 ug of extracted DNA, with a range of about 0.19 to 30 ug. CD8+CD57+ expansion was defined as frequency above the mean frequency observed in healthy subjects. The study at large found these results: Although under 35 CD8+ CDR3 sequences were shared by patients and controls, these sequences appeared highly expressed in patients and within the immunodominant clones of patients. Between patients and healthy controls, no significant difference in CD8+ Simpson's diversity was found (P=0.060).

Expansion of CD8+CD57+ cells had been shown by flow cytometry in the patients chosen for sequencing. Every patient had a diagnosis of severe acquired aplastic anemia based on International Study of Aplastic Anemia and Agranulocytosis and Camitta criteria. No patient had received any therapy when blood was sampled. The study deep-sequenced TCR repertoires of sorted CD4+ and CD8+ blood T cells from severe aplastic anemia patients and healthy subjects. Patients were enrolled under clinicaltrials.gov protocols 00001620, 01623167, 00001397, 00071045, 00081523 and 00961064 in the USA. Ficoll-Paque density gradient centrifugation was used to isolate peripheral blood mononuclear cells. Before DNA was extracted, CD4+ and CD8+ T cells were sorted using either FACS or magnetic beads. Genomic DNA was used as template for profiling of TCR beta VDJ combinations and CDR3 sequences. TCR repertoire sequencing was run on an Illumina HiSeq 2000. In the paper's pipeline: TRBV/TRBJ rearrangement plots, CDR3 size and DJ length profiles, and Simpson's diversity index were used to evaluate the repertoires. The most abundant DNA sequence in the deep sequencing data was taken as the immunodominant clone. CDR3 amino acid sequences were checked for sharing across subjects and were also compared against the VDJdb database and published repertoires. Starting from the raw public reads, TCRdb applied fastp trimming at Q25, assembled clones with MiXCR and retained in-frame beta chains. Rows are combined by CDR3 protein, so each entry shows the most common genes and DNA. None of the V and J calls come from the authors' own analysis; TCRdb made them. The sample has 400,000 to 600,000 distinct CDR3 sequences on record, under 40% of them singletons. The top ten clonotypes cover less than 1% of the sample.

Including cysteine and phenylalanine, the CDR3 has 14 amino acids. Just CDR3 DNA is preserved here, 42 bases in frame from base 1. Based on the germline V gene (reference sequence), the CDR1 and CDR2 sequences are SGHKS and YYEKEE. V ends up 4 bases short and J 7 bases short, with an unmatched junction base count of 7. About this clonotype: Its target antigen remains unknown. No clone much larger than this one lies a single base away; base qualities are absent.

The chain is assembled from TRBV5-5 and TRBJ1-5; 8 nucleotides in the junction match TRBD1. The TCR originated in a human donor with aplastic anemia. Sequenced: sorted CD4+, CD8+, or CD8+CD57+ T cells (not recorded which) from PBMCs. The CDR3 reads as follows: CASSTGQGVQPQHF. Here is the DNA: TGTGCCAGCAGCACCGGACAGGGTGTACAGCCCCAGCATTTT. The full variable domain, with segments outside the CDR3 supplied by the reference TRBV5-5 and TRBJ1-5 proteins, appears as DAGVTQSPTHLIKTRGQQVTLRCSPISGHKSVSWYQQVLGQGPQFIFQYYEKEERGRGNFPDRFSARQFPNYSSELNVNALLLGDSALYLCASSTGQGVQPQHFGDGTRLSIL.